The 3 T cell receptor beta chains below all came from one sample that was sequenced in a study of blood T cell repertoires in COVID-19. The repertoire was sequenced with immunoSEQ multiplex PCR; TCRdb's copy has only in-frame clones and lacks some. The sample has roughly 90,000 clones; about 84% are singletons. The sequenced sample was peripheral blood. Receptors originate from a human donor in a cohort sampled during active COVID-19.

V gene TRBV20-1 combines with J gene TRBJ2-3; weak D call: TRBD1 (6 bases). In germline, CDR1 is DFQATT, CDR2 SNEGSKA (reference sequence). V was pared by 3 bases and J by 2 bases, with 15 bases between. CDR3 length equals 15 residues. The CDR3 loop reads CSASPDQGNTDTQYF. CDR3 sequence (DNA): TGCAGTGCTAGTCCGGATCAGGGGAACACAGATACGCAGTATTTT.

This clone showed up just once. The chain combines TRBV30 with TRBJ2-1; D possibly corresponds to TRBD1 (7 bases). Germline V gene lookup returns CDR1 GTSNPN and CDR2 SVGIG (reference sequence). The CDR3 is 14 residues long. The V and J ends lost 2 bases and 7 bases respectively, with 15 bases between them. The CDR3 sequence: CAWSPGGSRNEQFF. The CDR3 nucleotides are TGTGCCTGGAGTCCAGGGGGGTCACGGAATGAGCAGTTCTTC.

The J gene is TRBJ1-1, the V gene TRBV6-6; D ambiguous. Germline V gene data show CDR1 as MNHNY and CDR2 as SVGAGI (reference sequence). The CDR3 is 14 residues long. V was trimmed by 2 bases and J by 5 bases, leaving 12 bases between them. The CDR3 sequence is CASSYRRDRTEAFF. In DNA form, the CDR3 reads TGTGCCAGCAGTTACAGGAGGGATCGAACTGAAGCTTTCTTT.